This T cell receptor (beta chain) appears in the sequencing data of a study of cytomegalovirus exposure and HLA in healthy donors. Whole-study findings and limits: In a later analysis, across HLA loci, associated TCR counts were highest for DRB1, lowest for HLA-C.

In this sample, this clone turned up once. Its antigen is still unknown. PCR used 60 Vbeta primers and 13 Jbeta primers. Profiled with immunoSEQ multiplex PCR; TCRdb holds only in-frame clones, not every one. The repertoire holds around 170,000 clones, with roughly 76% as singletons. This clonotype was obtained from a man aged 40-49 years in good health and CMV-seropositive. The sequencing input was PBMCs.

CDR3 nucleotides: TGTGCCAGCAGCCAATCGACAGGGTCCACTGAAGCTTTCTTT. Translating it yields CASSQSTGSTEAFF. The chain links TRBV7-3 to TRBJ1-1; the match to TRBD1 covers 7 bases. CDR3 length equals 14 residues. V lost 5 bases and J lost 4; bases outside the gene matches: 7. CDR1 and CDR2 from the germline V gene are SGHTA and FQGTGA.